This TCR beta chain was found in a study of regulatory T cells in long-lasting Graves disease. The CDR3 has 13 residues. Germline V lookup: CDR1 DFQATT, CDR2 SNEGSKA (reference sequence). Trimming left V 6 bases short and J 6 bases short, with 15 bases between. The TCR beta library used iRepertoire HTBI primers with Arm-PCR amplification of CDR3. TCRdb reprocessed the multiplex PCR reads with MiXCR, giving one entry per CDR3 protein. This sample has under 450,000 distinct CDR3 sequences, with roughly 23% found just once. Time point of the sample: persistent/refractory GD, antithyroid drugs over 5 years with positive TRAb. RNA isolated from PBMCs was used to make the TCR library. This clonotype was counted once. As yet, its antigen is unknown. Overall study results and limits: Among the persistent patients, roughly 2,500 public clonotypes were shared, more than the 750 to 1,000 shared among new patients. Analysis covered peripheral blood alone, not thyroid tissue.

The clonotype was recovered from a woman between 35 and 50 years old with Graves disease. This rearrangement joins TRBV20-1 to TRBJ2-1, with D possibly TRBD2 on 6 matching bases. This specimen was peripheral blood mononuclear cells (PBMCs), taken when the disease was refractory, from a patient treated with antithyroid drugs. CDR3: CSAPLVGLNEQFF. The CDR3 coding sequence is TGCAGTGCCCCTCTGGTGGGACTCAATGAGCAGTTCTTC.